One T cell receptor (beta chain) is described in this entry. Its antigen is not known. Profiled with immunoSEQ multiplex PCR; TCRdb holds only in-frame clones, not every one. The table lists 150,000 or so clones, 85% to 95% of them singletons, with approximately 0.6% in the top ten. V shed 2 bases, J shed 0 bases, and the junction held 7 bases outside the gene matches. The CDR3 totals 17 residues. Germline lookup yields CDR1 LNHDA and CDR2 SQIVND (reference sequence). The record originates from a study of T cell responses to AZD1222 COVID-19 vaccine. Background on the study: Analyses pooled second doses at about 4 or about 12 weeks. Regarding the study as a whole: Clonal diversity was possibly underestimated; the donors were predominantly white British and more often female. Nearly half of spike-specific TCRs reportedly target unmutated variant regions. Just five or six AZD1222 recipients were seropositive at baseline.

V gene TRBV19 combines with J gene TRBJ2-3, with TRBD1 matching over 8 bases. The receptor was derived from an adult in good health. The source was peripheral blood, collected on day 0 of AZD1222 vaccination. CDR3 sequence reads: CASSIWTGSSSTDTQYF. CDR3 nucleotides: TGTGCCAGTAGTATATGGACAGGGAGTTCTAGCACAGATACGCAGTATTTT.